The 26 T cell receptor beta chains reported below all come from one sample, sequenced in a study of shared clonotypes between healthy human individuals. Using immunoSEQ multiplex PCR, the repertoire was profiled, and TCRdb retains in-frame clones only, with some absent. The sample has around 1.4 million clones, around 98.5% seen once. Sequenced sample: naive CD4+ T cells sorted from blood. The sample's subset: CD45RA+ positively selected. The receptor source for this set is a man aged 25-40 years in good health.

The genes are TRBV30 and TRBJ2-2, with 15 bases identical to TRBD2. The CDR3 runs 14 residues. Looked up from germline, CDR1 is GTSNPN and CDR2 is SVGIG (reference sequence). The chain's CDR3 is CGTSGRANTGELFF. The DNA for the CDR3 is TGTGGGACTAGCGGGAGGGCGAACACCGGGGAGCTGTTTTTT.

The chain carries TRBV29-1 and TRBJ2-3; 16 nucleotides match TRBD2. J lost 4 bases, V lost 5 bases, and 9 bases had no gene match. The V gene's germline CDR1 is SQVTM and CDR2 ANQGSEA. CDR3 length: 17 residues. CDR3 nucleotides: TGCAGCGTTAGAGGGACTAGCGGGAGGGCCGATGCAGATACGCAGTATTTT. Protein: CSVRGTSGRADADTQYF.

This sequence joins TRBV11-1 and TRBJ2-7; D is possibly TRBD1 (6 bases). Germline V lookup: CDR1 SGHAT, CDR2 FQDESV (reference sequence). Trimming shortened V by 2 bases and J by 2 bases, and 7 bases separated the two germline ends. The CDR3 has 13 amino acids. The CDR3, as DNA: TGTGCCAGCAGCTTATCAGGGGCCTACGAGCAGTACTTC. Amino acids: CASSLSGAYEQYF.

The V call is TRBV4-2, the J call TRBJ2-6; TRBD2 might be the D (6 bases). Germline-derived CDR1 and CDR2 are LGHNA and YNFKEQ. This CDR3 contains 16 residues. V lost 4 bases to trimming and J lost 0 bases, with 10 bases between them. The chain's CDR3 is CASSRTGSSGANVLTF. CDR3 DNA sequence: TGTGCCAGCAGCCGGACCGGGAGCTCTGGGGCCAACGTCCTGACTTTC.

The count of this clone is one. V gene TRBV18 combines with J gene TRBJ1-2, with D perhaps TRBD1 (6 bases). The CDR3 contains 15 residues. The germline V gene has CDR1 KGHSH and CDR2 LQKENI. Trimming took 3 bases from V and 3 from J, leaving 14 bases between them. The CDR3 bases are TGTGCCAGCTCACCTTCGACAGGAGAATACTATGGCTACACCTTC. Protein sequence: CASSPSTGEYYGYTF.

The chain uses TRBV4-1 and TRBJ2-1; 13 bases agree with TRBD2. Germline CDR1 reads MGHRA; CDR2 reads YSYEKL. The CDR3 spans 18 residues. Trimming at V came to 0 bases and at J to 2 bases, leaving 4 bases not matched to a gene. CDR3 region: CASSQDPGTSGTYNEQFF. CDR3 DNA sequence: TGCGCCAGCAGCCAAGATCCCGGGACTAGCGGGACCTACAATGAGCAGTTCTTC.

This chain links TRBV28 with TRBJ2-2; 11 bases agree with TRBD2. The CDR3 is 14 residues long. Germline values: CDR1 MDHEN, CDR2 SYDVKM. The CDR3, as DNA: TGTGCTGTCGCACTAGCGGGAGACACCGGGGAGCTGTTTTTT. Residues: CAVALAGDTGELFF.

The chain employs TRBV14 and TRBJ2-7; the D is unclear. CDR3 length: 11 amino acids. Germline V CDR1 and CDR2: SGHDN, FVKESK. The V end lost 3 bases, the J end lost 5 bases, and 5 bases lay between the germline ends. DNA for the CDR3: TGTGCCAGCAGCCACCGTGACGAGCAGTACTTC. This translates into CASSHRDEQYF.

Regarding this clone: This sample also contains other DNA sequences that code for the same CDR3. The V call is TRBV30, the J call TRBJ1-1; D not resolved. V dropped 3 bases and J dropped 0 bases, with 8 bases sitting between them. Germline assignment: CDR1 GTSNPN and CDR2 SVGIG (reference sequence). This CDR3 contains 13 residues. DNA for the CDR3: TGTGCCTGGAGCGGACGGTTGAACACTGAAGCTTTCTTT. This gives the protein CAWSGRLNTEAFF.

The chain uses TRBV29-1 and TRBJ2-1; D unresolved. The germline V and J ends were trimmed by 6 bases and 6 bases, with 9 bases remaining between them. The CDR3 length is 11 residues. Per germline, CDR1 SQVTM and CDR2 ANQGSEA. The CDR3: CSVSPSNEQFF. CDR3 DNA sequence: TGCAGCGTGTCACCGAGCAATGAGCAGTTCTTC.

CDR3 loop: CASSLKGQGLGNTIYF. CDR3 DNA: TGTGCCAGCAGCTTAAAGGGGCAGGGTCTTGGAAACACCATATATTTT. This rearrangement joins TRBV7-2 to TRBJ1-3; possible D gene TRBD1, 5 bases. The V end lost 2 bases, the J end lost 3 bases, and 14 bases lay between the germline ends. This CDR3 comprises 16 residues. Germline V gives CDR1 SGHTA, CDR2 FQGNSA.

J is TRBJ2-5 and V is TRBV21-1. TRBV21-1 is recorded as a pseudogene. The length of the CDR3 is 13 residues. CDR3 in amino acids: CANAGPNQETQYF. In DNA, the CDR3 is TGTGCCAACGCCGGGCCGAACCAAGAGACCCAGTACTTC.

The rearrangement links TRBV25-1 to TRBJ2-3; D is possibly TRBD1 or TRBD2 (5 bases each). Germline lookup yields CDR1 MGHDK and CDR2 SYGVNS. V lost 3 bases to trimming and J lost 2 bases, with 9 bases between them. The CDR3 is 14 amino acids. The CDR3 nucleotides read TGTGCCAGCAGTGACTGGGGGTCCACAGATACGCAGTATTTT. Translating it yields CASSDWGSTDTQYF.

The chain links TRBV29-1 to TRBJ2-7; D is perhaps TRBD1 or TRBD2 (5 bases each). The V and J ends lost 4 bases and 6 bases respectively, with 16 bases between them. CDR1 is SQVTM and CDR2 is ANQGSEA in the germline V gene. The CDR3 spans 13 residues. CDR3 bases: TGCAGCGTTGTAGTTGGGGGAACGGTCGAGCAGTACTTC. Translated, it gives CSVVVGGTVEQYF.

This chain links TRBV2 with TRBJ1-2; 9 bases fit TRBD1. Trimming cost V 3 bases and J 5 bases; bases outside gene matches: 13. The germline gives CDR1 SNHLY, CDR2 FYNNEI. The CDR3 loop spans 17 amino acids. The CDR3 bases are TGTGCCAGCAGTGACCGGGACAGGGATGGCTTCTTATATGGCTACACCTTC. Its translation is CASSDRDRDGFLYGYTF.

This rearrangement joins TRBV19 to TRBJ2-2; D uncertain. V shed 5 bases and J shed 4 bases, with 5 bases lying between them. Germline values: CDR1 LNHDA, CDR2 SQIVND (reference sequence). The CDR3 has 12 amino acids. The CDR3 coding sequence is TGTGCCAGTAGTTGGAGCACCGGGGAGCTGTTTTTT. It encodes CASSWSTGELFF.

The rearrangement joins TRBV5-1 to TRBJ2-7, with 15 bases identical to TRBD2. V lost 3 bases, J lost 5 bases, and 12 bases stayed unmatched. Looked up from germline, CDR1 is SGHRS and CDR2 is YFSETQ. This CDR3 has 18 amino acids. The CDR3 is CASSSGLAGGGLMNEQYF. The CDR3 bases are TGCGCCAGCAGCTCTGGACTAGCGGGAGGGGGCCTTATGAACGAGCAGTACTTC.

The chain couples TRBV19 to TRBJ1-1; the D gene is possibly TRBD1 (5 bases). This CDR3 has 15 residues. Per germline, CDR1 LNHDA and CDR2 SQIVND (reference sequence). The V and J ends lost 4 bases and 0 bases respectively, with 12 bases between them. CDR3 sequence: CASSKGHRMNTEAFF. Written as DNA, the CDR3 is TGTGCCAGTAGTAAGGGGCATAGAATGAACACTGAAGCTTTCTTT. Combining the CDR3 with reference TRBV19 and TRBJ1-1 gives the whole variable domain DGGITQSPKYLFRKEGQNVTLSCEQNLNHDAMYWYRQDPGQGLRLIYYSQIVNDFQKGDIAEGYSVSREKKESFPLTVTSAQKNPTAFYLCASSKGHRMNTEAFFGQGTRLTVV.

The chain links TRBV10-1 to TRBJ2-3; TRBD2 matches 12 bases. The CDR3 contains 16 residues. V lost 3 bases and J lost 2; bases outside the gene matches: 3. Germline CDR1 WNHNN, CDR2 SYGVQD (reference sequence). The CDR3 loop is CASSETSGRPTDTQYF. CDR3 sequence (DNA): TGCGCCAGCAGTGAAACTAGCGGGAGGCCCACAGATACGCAGTATTTT.

The CDR3 region is CASSQAPPYSYNEQFF. For the CDR3, the DNA is TGCGCCAGCAGCCAAGCGCCGCCCTACTCCTACAATGAGCAGTTCTTC. The gene calls are TRBV4-3 and TRBJ2-1, with D unclear. Germline V gives CDR1 LGHNA, CDR2 YSLEER. Between the trimmed V and J ends, which lost 1 base and 0 bases, there was a span of 10 bases. The CDR3 is 16 residues long.

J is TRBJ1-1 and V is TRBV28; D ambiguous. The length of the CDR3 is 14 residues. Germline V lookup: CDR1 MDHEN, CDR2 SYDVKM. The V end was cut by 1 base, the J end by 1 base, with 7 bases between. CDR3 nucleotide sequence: TGTGCCAGCAGTTTATATTCCGAGAACACTGAAGCTTTCTTT. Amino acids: CASSLYSENTEAFF.

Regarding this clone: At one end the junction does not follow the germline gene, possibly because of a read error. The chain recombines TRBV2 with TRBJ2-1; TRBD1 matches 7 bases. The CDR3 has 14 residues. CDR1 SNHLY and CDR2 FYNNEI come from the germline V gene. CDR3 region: CVSSDRDRYNEQFF. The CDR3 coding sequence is TGTGTCAGCAGTGATAGGGACAGATACAATGAGCAGTTCTTC.

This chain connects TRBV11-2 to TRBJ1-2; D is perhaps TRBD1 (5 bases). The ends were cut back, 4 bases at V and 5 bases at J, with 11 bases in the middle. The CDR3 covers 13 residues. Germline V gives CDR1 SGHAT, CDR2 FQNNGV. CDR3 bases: TGTGCCAGCAGCTCTGCTGGGGGTTATGGCTACACCTTC. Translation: CASSSAGGYGYTF. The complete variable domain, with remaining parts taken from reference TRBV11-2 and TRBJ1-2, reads EAGVAQSPRYKIIEKRQSVAFWCNPISGHATLYWYQQILGQGPKLLIQFQNNGVVDDSQLPKDRFSAERLKGVDSTLKIQPAKLEDSAVYLCASSSAGGYGYTFGSGTRLTVV.

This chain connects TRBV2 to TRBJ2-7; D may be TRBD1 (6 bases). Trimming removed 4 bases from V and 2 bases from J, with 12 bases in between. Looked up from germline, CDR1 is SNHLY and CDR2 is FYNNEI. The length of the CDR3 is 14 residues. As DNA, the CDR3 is TGTGCCAGCAGTGGGGCAGGGGATCCCTACGAGCAGTACTTC. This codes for CASSGAGDPYEQYF.

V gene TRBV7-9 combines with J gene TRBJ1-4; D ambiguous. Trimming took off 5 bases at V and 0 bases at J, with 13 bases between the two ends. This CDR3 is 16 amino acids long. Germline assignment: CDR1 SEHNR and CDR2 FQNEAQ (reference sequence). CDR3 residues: CASSVRTAATNEKLFF. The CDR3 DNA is TGTGCCAGCAGCGTTAGGACGGCGGCAACTAATGAAAAACTGTTTTTT.

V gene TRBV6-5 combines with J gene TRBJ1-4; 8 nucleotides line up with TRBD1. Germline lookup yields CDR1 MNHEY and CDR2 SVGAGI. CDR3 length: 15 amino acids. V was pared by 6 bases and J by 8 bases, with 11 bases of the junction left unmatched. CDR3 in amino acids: CASSRTGQVQEKLFF. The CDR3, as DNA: TGTGCCAGCAGCCGGACGGGACAGGTACAGGAAAAACTGTTTTTT.